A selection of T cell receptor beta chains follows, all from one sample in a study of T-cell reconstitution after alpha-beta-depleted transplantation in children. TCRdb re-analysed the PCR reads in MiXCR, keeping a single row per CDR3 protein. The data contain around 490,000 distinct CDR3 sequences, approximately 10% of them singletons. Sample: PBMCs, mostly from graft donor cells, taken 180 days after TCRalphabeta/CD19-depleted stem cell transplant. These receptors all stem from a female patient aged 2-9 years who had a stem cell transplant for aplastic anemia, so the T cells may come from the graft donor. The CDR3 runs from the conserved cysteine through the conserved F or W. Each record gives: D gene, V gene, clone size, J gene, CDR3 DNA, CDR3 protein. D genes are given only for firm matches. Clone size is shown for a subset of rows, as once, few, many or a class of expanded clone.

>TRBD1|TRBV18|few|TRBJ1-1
TGTGCCAGCTCACTCGGACAGGGTTACATGAACACTGAAGCTTTCTTT
CASSLGQGYMNTEAFF
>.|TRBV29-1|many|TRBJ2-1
TGCAGCGTCCTAGCCTACAATGAGCAGTTCTTC
CSVLAYNEQFF
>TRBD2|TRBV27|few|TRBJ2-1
TGTGCCAGCAGTTTAGCGGGAGGCGTGTGGAATGAGCAGTTCTTC
CASSLAGGVWNEQFF
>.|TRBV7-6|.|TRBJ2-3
TGTGCCAGCAGTCCACGGCAGCGGGTAGGAGATACGCAGTATTTT
CASSPRQRVGDTQYF
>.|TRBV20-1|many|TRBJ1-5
TGCAGTGCTAGAGAAGCGGGCAAACATCAGCCCCAGCATTTT
CSAREAGKHQPQHF
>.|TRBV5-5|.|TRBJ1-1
TGTGCCAGCAGACTTGGTGTGGGGGGGATCTACACTGAAGCTTTCTTT
CASRLGVGGIYTEAFF
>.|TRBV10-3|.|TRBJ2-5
TGTGCCATCAGTGGCCCCACCCGGCACGGAGAGACCCAGTACTTC
CAISGPTRHGETQYF
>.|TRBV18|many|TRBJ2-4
TGTGCCAGCTCACCAGGCCCCCCCGAGGTCATTCAGTACTTC
CASSPGPPEVIQYF
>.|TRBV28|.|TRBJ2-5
TGTGCCAGCAGCCCCCGGCAGACCCAGTACTTC
CASSPRQTQYF
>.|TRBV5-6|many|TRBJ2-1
TGTGCCAGCAGCTTGAGACTAGATGAGCAGTTCTTC
CASSLRLDEQFF
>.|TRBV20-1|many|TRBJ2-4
TGCAGTGCTAGGTCACTAGAAGCCAAAAACATTCAGTACTTC
CSARSLEAKNIQYF
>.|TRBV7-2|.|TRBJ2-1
TGTGCCAGCACCTCCGGGACCGCTCCCTACAATGAGCAGTTCTTC
CASTSGTAPYNEQFF
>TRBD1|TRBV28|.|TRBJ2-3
TGTGCCAGCAGGGCCGGGACAGGAAGGTGGGCGCAGTATTTT
CASRAGTGRWAQYF
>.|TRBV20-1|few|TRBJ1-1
TGCAGTGCTAGAGATCTCTGGTCCCCACAGGGAGGGCCGATGAACACTGAAGCTTTCTTT
CSARDLWSPQGGPMNTEAFF
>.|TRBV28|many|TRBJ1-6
TGTGCCAGCAGTTTATGGGTCCGGAGCTCCTATAATTCACCCCTCCACTTT
CASSLWVRSSYNSPLHF
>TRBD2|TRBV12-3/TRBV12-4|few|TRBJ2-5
TGTGCCAGCAAGTTAGCGGGAGGGCCTCCAGAGACCCAGTACTTC
CASKLAGGPPETQYF
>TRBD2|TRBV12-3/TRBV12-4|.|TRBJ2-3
TGTGCCAGCAGGTCGGGGGGGGTTAGAACAGATACGCAGTATTTT
CASRSGGVRTDTQYF
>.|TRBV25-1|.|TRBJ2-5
TGTGCCAGCAGTAAGGGGGGTTGGGAGACCCAGTACTTC
CASSKGGWETQYF
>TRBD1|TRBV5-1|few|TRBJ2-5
TGCGCCAGCAGCGCCGGGACAGGGTTAGAGACCCAGTACTTC
CASSAGTGLETQYF
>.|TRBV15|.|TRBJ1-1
TGTGCCACCAGGGTTGTGGGGGTTCAGAACACTGAAGCTTTCTTT
CATRVVGVQNTEAFF
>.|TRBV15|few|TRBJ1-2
TGTGCCACCAGCAGAGAGGAGGGACCGAACTATGGCTACACCTTC
CATSREEGPNYGYTF
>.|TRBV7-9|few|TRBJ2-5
TGTGCCAGCAGCGAACACCAAGAGACCCAGTACTTC
CASSEHQETQYF
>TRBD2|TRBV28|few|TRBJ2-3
TGTGCCAGCAGTGTCCGGACTAGCGGGAGGTATTTT
CASSVRTSGRYF
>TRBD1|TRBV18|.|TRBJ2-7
TGTGCCAGCTCACCACGGGGACAGATTAGCGAGCAGTACTTC
CASSPRGQISEQYF
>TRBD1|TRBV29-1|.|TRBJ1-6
TGCAGCGTAAGAACAGGGGATAATTCACCCCTCCACTTT
CSVRTGDNSPLHF
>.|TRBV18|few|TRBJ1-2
TGTGCCAGCTCACCCGAAAGGGCAGGGGCTAACTATGGCTACACCTTC
CASSPERAGANYGYTF
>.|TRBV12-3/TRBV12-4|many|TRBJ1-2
TGTGCCAGCAGTCCAGGGGACCCGGCTGGCTACACCTTC
CASSPGDPAGYTF
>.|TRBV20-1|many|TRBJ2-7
TGCAGTGCTAGGGAGCGGCTAAGCTCCTACGAGCAGTACTTC
CSARERLSSYEQYF
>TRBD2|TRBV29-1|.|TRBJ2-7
TGCAGCGGAAGGACTAGCGAGACCTACGAGCAGTACTTC
CSGRTSETYEQYF
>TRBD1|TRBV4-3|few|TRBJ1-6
TGCGCCAGCAGCCAAGATACCGGGACAGCTCACGTTTACTATAATTCACCCCTCCACTTT
CASSQDTGTAHVYYNSPLHF
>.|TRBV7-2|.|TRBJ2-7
TGTGCCAGCAGCCGCATGACCGGGACCGGGCCCTACGAGCAGTACTTC
CASSRMTGTGPYEQYF
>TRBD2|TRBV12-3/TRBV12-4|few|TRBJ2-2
TGTGCCAGCAGTCTCCCCAGTTCAGCGGGGCCCACCGGGGAGCTGTTTTTT
CASSLPSSAGPTGELFF
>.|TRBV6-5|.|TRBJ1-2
TGTGCCAGCAGTTACTCGTTGAGGGATAAGTGGGGCTACACCTTC
CASSYSLRDKWGYTF
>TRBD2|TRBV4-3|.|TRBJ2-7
TGCGCCAGCAGCCAAGGGGTGGGACTAGCGGAATACGAGCAGTACTTC
CASSQGVGLAEYEQYF
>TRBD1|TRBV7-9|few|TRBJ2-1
TGTGCCAGCAGCTTCCGACGGGACAGGTCTTCCAATGAGCAGTTCTTC
CASSFRRDRSSNEQFF
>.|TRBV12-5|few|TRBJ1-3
TGTGCTAGTGGTTTGGTGAACAGGGTTGGAAACACCATATATTTT
CASGLVNRVGNTIYF
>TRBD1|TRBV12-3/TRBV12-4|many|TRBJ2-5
TGTGCCAGCAGTTTAGGGACAGGGCGATACGAGACCCAGTACTTC
CASSLGTGRYETQYF
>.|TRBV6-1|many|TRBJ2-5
TGTGCCAGCAGCCGGTCGAGAGCTCAAGAGACCCAGTACTTC
CASSRSRAQETQYF
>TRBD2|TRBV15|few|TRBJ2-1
TGTGCCACCAGCAGACCGGTCGGGGCTAGCGGGGTCATTGAGCAGTTCTTC
CATSRPVGASGVIEQFF
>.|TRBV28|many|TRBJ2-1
TGTGCCAGCAGTATCAGCCCCGGGGCCTTATACAATGAGCAGTTCTTC
CASSISPGALYNEQFF
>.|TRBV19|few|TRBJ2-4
TGTGCCAGTAGTTCAATTCGGGACTTGAAAAACATTCAGTACTTC
CASSSIRDLKNIQYF
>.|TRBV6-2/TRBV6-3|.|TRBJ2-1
TGTGCCAGCATTTCTCCCAAAACAGGGACTGGGTCCTACAATGAGCAGTTCTTC
CASISPKTGTGSYNEQFF
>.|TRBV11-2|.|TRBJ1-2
TGTGCCAGCAGCCGTCCACAGGATTACTACACCTTC
CASSRPQDYYTF
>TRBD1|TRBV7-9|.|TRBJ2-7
TGTGCCAGCAGCTTAGGGACAGGGGGAACCTACGAGCAGTACTTC
CASSLGTGGTYEQYF
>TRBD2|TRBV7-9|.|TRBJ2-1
TGTGCCAGCAACTTACTAGCGGGGACCTACAATGAGCAGTTCTTC
CASNLLAGTYNEQFF
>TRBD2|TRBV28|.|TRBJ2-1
TGTGCCAGCACGGAGACTAGCGGGAGGGCCACGGGTGAGCAGTTCTTC
CASTETSGRATGEQFF
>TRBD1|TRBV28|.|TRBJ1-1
TGTGCCAGCAGTTTAGACAGGGCTCGGTCCCCTGGCACTGAAGCTTTCTTT
CASSLDRARSPGTEAFF
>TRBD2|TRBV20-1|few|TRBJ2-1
TGCAGTGCTAGAGATCAGGCTAGCGGCACCTACAATGAGCAGTTCTTC
CSARDQASGTYNEQFF
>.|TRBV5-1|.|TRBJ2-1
TGCGCCAGCAGCGGAGAGGGGGAATACTCCTACAATGAGCAGTTCTTC
CASSGEGEYSYNEQFF
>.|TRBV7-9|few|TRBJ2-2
TGTGCCAGCAGCTCGGGGGGCAGCTCACACACCGGGGAGCTGTTTTTT
CASSSGGSSHTGELFF
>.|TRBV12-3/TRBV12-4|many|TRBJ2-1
TGTGCCAGCATTTCGGATCCGGTGGTCAATGAGCAGTTCTTC
CASISDPVVNEQFF
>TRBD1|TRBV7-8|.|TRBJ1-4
TGTGCCAGCAGTCGGGGGACAGGGGATGAAAAACTGTTTTTT
CASSRGTGDEKLFF
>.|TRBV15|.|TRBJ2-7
TGTGCCACCAGGAATCGCAATTACGAGCAGTACTTC
CATRNRNYEQYF
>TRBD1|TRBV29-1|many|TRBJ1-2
TGCAGCGTTGTGGGACAGGTTAACTATGGCTACACCTTC
CSVVGQVNYGYTF
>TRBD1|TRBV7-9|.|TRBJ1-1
TGTGCCAGCAGGGACAGGCCCATGGACACTGAAGCTTTCTTT
CASRDRPMDTEAFF